The 29 T cell receptor beta chains in this list originate from one sample, sequenced in a study of blood T cell repertoires in COVID-19. Only in-frame clones appear in the TCRdb table, and some are missing; sequencing was by immunoSEQ multiplex PCR. The profile covers 200,000 to 300,000 clones, with roughly 84% appearing a single time and 8% to 9.5% taken by the ten largest. Sequenced: peripheral blood. Receptors originate from a human donor in a cohort sampled during active COVID-19.

V and J are TRBV6-1 and TRBJ2-1; no clear D. Germline CDR1 reads MNHNS; CDR2 reads SASEGT. Trimming took 1 base from V and 6 from J, leaving 7 bases between them. The CDR3 totals 13 residues. The CDR3 here is CASSEVLVNEQFF. CDR3 coding DNA: TGTGCCAGCAGTGAAGTCTTAGTCAATGAGCAGTTCTTC.

V and J are TRBV19 and TRBJ1-5; the match to TRBD1 covers 7 bases. Germline CDR1 is LNHDA and CDR2 is SQIVND (reference sequence). The V and J ends lost 7 bases and 3 bases, in that order; junction bases with no gene match: 3. CDR3 length: 13 amino acids. The CDR3: CASNGQANQPQHF. CDR3 in DNA: TGTGCCAGTAACGGACAGGCCAATCAGCCCCAGCATTTT.

This rearrangement joins TRBV6-5 to TRBJ2-7; 7 bases line up with TRBD2. Trimming cost V 6 bases and J 3 bases; bases outside gene matches: 5. The germline gives CDR1 MNHEY, CDR2 SVGAGI. The CDR3 extends over 13 amino acids. The CDR3, as DNA: TGTGCCAGCAGGCGCGGGACTAACTACGAGCAGTACTTC. This translates into CASRRGTNYEQYF.

The sample holds many counts of this clone. This chain links TRBV6-5 with TRBJ1-3; D is uncertain. This CDR3 is 12 amino acids long. V dropped 6 bases and J dropped 6 bases, with 9 bases sitting between them. Looked up from germline, CDR1 is MNHEY and CDR2 is SVGAGI. CDR3 in amino acids: CASRGRLNTIYF. The CDR3 bases are TGTGCCAGCAGGGGTAGACTAAACACCATATATTTT.

The genes are TRBV27 and TRBJ1-6, with D tentatively TRBD1 (5 bases). Germline V gene lookup returns CDR1 MNHEY and CDR2 SMNVEV (reference sequence). CDR3 length: 14 amino acids. Trimming removed 6 bases at V and 5 bases at J, with 11 bases between. The CDR3 spells CASRVGANNSPLHF. For the CDR3, the DNA is TGTGCCAGCAGGGTAGGGGCGAATAATTCACCCCTCCACTTT.

The V call is TRBV3-1 (or the pseudogene TRBV3-2), the J call TRBJ1-6; TRBD1 agrees at 9 bases. J lost 7 bases, V lost 4 bases, and 5 bases had no gene match. Per germline, CDR1 LGHDT and CDR2 YNNKEL (reference sequence). CDR3 length: 15 residues. CDR3 region: CASSPRQGGNSPLHF. The CDR3, as DNA: TGTGCCAGCAGCCCCAGACAGGGGGGCAATTCACCCCTCCACTTT.

The CDR3 loop reads CASRKDSFNSPLHF. CDR3 bases: TGTGCCAGTAGAAAAGACAGTTTCAATTCACCCCTCCACTTT. The chain combines TRBV19 with TRBJ1-6; tentatively, D is TRBD1 (5 bases). V was clipped by 6 bases and J by 7 bases, with 13 bases between them. This CDR3 spans 14 amino acids. CDR1 and CDR2 from the germline V gene are LNHDA and SQIVND (reference sequence).

The chain combines TRBV19 with TRBJ2-1; 9 nucleotides agree with TRBD1. This CDR3 region has 15 residues. The ends lost 4 bases at V and 4 bases at J; junction bases unmatched: 5. Germline V gives CDR1 LNHDA, CDR2 SQIVND (reference sequence). CDR3 sequence (DNA): TGTGCCAGTAGTACTGGGGACAGGGTTTACAATGAGCAGTTCTTC. Its protein product is CASSTGDRVYNEQFF.

This chain connects TRBV7-2 to TRBJ2-5; D is possibly TRBD2 (5 bases). Germline V gene sequence: CDR1 SGHTA, CDR2 FQGNSA. This CDR3 is built from 15 residues. The V end lost 5 bases, the J end lost 3 bases, and 16 bases lay between the germline ends. DNA of the CDR3: TGTGCCAGCAGCCCAAGGAGACTAAAAAAAGAGACCCAGTACTTC. Translation: CASSPRRLKKETQYF.

V is TRBV2 and J is TRBJ2-7, with 7 bases identical to TRBD1. Germline loops: CDR1 SNHLY, CDR2 FYNNEI. The J segment lost 7 bases and the V segment lost 5 bases, leaving 14 bases of the junction unmatched. This CDR3 comprises 15 residues. The CDR3 nucleotides read TGTGCCAGCAGTAGACCTATTTCCAGGGGGAGTGAGCAGTACTTC. Translation gives CASSRPISRGSEQYF.

This clone was detected only a few times. This CDR3 is CASSSAGGVGYGYTF. CDR3 bases: TGTGCCAGCAGCTCTGCGGGGGGCGTCGGCTATGGCTACACCTTC. The V call is TRBV7-3, the J call TRBJ1-2, with D possibly matching TRBD1 (6 bases). The ends were cut back, 4 bases at V and 4 bases at J, with 16 bases in the middle. The length of the CDR3 is 15 residues. Germline CDR1 is SGHTA and CDR2 is FQGTGA.

CDR3 sequence reads: CASSRRDNSYEQYF. In nucleotides, the CDR3 is TGTGCCAGCTCACGCCGGGACAACTCCTACGAGCAGTACTTC. The rearrangement joins TRBV18 to TRBJ2-7, with a weak D call TRBD1 (6 bases). CDR3 length: 14 amino acids. Germline values: CDR1 KGHSH, CDR2 LQKENI. V was cut by 4 bases and J by 0 bases, with 10 bases left in between.

This clone was detected once. The genes are TRBV5-6 and TRBJ2-2; D is possibly TRBD1 (6 bases). Trimming cost V 3 bases and J 6 bases, with 15 bases left between them. The length of the CDR3 is 15 residues. Germline CDR1 reads SGHDT; CDR2 reads YYEEEE. This CDR3 reads CASSSQGYLSGELFF. The CDR3 nucleotides are TGTGCCAGCAGCTCACAGGGATATTTATCCGGGGAGCTGTTTTTT.

This chain uses TRBV7-2 with TRBJ2-1, with 9 nucleotides matching TRBD2. The CDR3 sequence is 14 residues long. Per the germline V gene, CDR1 is SGHTA and CDR2 is FQGNSA. V shed 4 bases and J 4 bases; nucleotides not matched to a gene: 2. CDR3 loop: CASSSGLAYNEQFF. The CDR3 nucleotides are TGTGCCAGCAGCTCTGGACTAGCGTACAATGAGCAGTTCTTC.

The CDR3 reads CASSLGSVGNTIYF. CDR3 in DNA: TGTGCCAGCAGCCTAGGGAGTGTTGGAAACACCATATATTTT. J is TRBJ1-3 and V is TRBV11-2; D gene uncertain. Per the germline V gene, CDR1 is SGHAT and CDR2 is FQNNGV. Trimming cost V 5 bases and J 3 bases, with 11 bases left between them. This CDR3 has 14 residues. Using reference TRBV11-2 and TRBJ1-3 for the parts outside the CDR3, the full variable domain is EAGVAQSPRYKIIEKRQSVAFWCNPISGHATLYWYQQILGQGPKLLIQFQNNGVVDDSQLPKDRFSAERLKGVDSTLKIQPAKLEDSAVYLCASSLGSVGNTIYFGEGSWLTVV.

This chain joins TRBV9 and TRBJ1-4; the D gene is possibly TRBD1 (5 bases). The V end was cut by 8 bases, the J end by 4 bases, with 21 bases between. CDR1 and CDR2 from the germline V gene are SGDLS and YYNGEE. This CDR3 is 16 amino acids long. In DNA, the CDR3 is TGTGCCAGGATCGGGCTGTTGGGGCACGGTAATGAAAAACTGTTTTTT. This gives the protein CARIGLLGHGNEKLFF.

The chain recombines TRBV10-3 with TRBJ1-5, with TRBD1 matching over 8 bases. Germline V CDR1 and CDR2: ENHRY, SYGVKD. The CDR3 is made up of 13 amino acids. The CDR3 nucleotides read TGTGTCGTACGACAGGGGATCGATCAGCCCCAGCATTTT. This gives the protein CVVRQGIDQPQHF.

This chain links TRBV7-9 with TRBJ2-5, with D perhaps TRBD1 (6 bases). The CDR3 has 14 amino acids. V lost 3 bases and J lost 5, with 13 bases in between. Germline loops: CDR1 SEHNR, CDR2 FQNEAQ (reference sequence). The CDR3 protein is CASSFSGTRETQYF. The CDR3 DNA reads TGTGCCAGCAGCTTTTCCGGGACACGGGAGACCCAGTACTTC. The entire variable domain, with the rest obtained from reference TRBV7-9 and TRBJ2-5, is as follows: DTGVSQNPRHKITKRGQNVTFRCDPISEHNRLYWYRQTLGQGPEFLTYFQNEAQLEKSRLLSDRFSAERPKGSFSTLEIQRTEQGDSAMYLCASSFSGTRETQYFGPGTRLLVL.

V and J are TRBV6-5 and TRBJ2-7, with 7 bases matching TRBD1. The CDR3 loop spans 15 amino acids. The germline V gene has CDR1 MNHEY and CDR2 SVGAGI. J was trimmed by 5 bases and V by 0 bases; bases with no gene match: 7. CDR3 in amino acids: CASSYSKGGQDEQYF. The CDR3 bases are TGTGCCAGCAGTTACTCGAAAGGGGGCCAAGACGAGCAGTACTTC.

This rearrangement joins TRBV28 to TRBJ1-5; possible D gene TRBD1, 6 bases. CDR3 length: 14 residues. Trimming cost V 8 bases and J 6 bases, with 17 bases left between them. Germline V gene data show CDR1 as MDHEN and CDR2 as SYDVKM. DNA of the CDR3: TGTGCCAGCCACCGGGGGGCCTGGTCTCAGCCCCAGCATTTT. Translated, it gives CASHRGAWSQPQHF.

In its sample, this clone was seen once. CDR3 DNA: TGTGCCAGCGAACTAGCGGGCCACAAAGGGACCTACAATGAGCAGTTCTTC. This translates into CASELAGHKGTYNEQFF. This sequence joins TRBV3-1 (or the pseudogene TRBV3-2) and TRBJ2-1; 9 bases are shared with TRBD2. V lost 8 bases and J lost 2; bases outside the gene matches: 13. The CDR3 is 17 amino acids. Germline CDR1 reads LGHDT; CDR2 reads YNNKEL (reference sequence).

This clone turned up a few times. The rearrangement links TRBV3-1 (or the pseudogene TRBV3-2) to TRBJ2-3, with 9 bases matching TRBD2. V was clipped by 2 bases and J by 1 base; unmatched bases: 1. Per the germline V gene, CDR1 is LGHDT and CDR2 is YNNKEL (reference sequence). The CDR3 has 15 amino acids. The CDR3, as DNA: TGTGCCAGCAGCCAATGGACTAGCGGCACAGATACGCAGTATTTT. Its translation: CASSQWTSGTDTQYF.

The J gene is TRBJ2-6, the V gene TRBV29-1, with TRBD1 matching over 9 bases. The V gene's germline CDR1 is SQVTM and CDR2 ANQGSEA. The J segment lost 0 bases and the V segment lost 1 base, leaving 7 bases of the junction unmatched. The CDR3 is 18 amino acids. Written as DNA, the CDR3 is TGCAGCGTTGAAGTTGCTACAGGGGGCAACTCTGGGGCCAACGTCCTGACTTTC. Amino acids: CSVEVATGGNSGANVLTF. The whole variable domain, filled in from reference TRBV29-1 and TRBJ2-6, reads SAVISQKPSRDICQRGTSLTIQCQVDSQVTMMFWYRQQPGQSLTLIATANQGSEATYESGFVIDKFPISRPNLTFSTLTVSNMSPEDSSIYLCSVEVATGGNSGANVLTFGAGSRLTVL.

This clone was observed a few times. The CDR3 bases are TGTGCCAGCAGCGGACTACTGAACACCGGGGAGCTGTTTTTT. This encodes CASSGLLNTGELFF. This chain links TRBV6-5 with TRBJ2-2, with a tentative D call TRBD2 (6 bases). The CDR3 consists of 14 residues. V was trimmed by 6 bases and J by 1 base, leaving 9 bases between them. Germline-derived CDR1 and CDR2 are MNHEY and SVGAGI.

The rearrangement joins TRBV4-1 to TRBJ2-7, with D possibly matching TRBD1 (6 bases). Deletions cut 1 base from V and 0 bases from J, with 10 bases between. Germline CDR1 reads MGHRA; CDR2 reads YSYEKL. The CDR3 loop spans 15 amino acids. The CDR3 reads CASSQAGQSSYEQYF. The CDR3 DNA sequence: TGCGCCAGCAGCCAAGCGGGACAAAGCTCCTACGAGCAGTACTTC.

The chain has TRBV4-3 and TRBJ2-7, with 9 bases lining up with TRBD2. This CDR3 has 19 amino acids. Germline lookup yields CDR1 LGHNA and CDR2 YSLEER. V lost 0 bases and J lost 4; bases outside the gene matches: 16. The CDR3 protein is CASSQDSSGGPAGYYEQYF. CDR3 nucleotide sequence: TGCGCCAGCAGCCAAGATTCGAGCGGGGGGCCCGCTGGGTATTACGAGCAGTACTTC.

This chain links TRBV5-5 with TRBJ2-1, with D perhaps TRBD1 (6 bases). CDR1 and CDR2 (germline): SGHKS, YYEKEE (reference sequence). The CDR3 extends over 14 amino acids. V was clipped by 3 bases and J by 4 bases, with 11 bases between them. The CDR3 protein is CASSSGTLYNEQFF. The CDR3, as DNA: TGTGCCAGCAGCTCCGGGACACTATACAATGAGCAGTTCTTC.

This clone was observed a handful of times. The chain combines TRBV10-1 with TRBJ2-3; 10 nucleotides match TRBD2. CDR1 is WNHNN and CDR2 is SYGVQD in the germline V gene (reference sequence). V gave up 5 bases and J gave up 1 base; unmatched junction bases: 3. This CDR3 comprises 15 residues. The CDR3 loop is CASSTGTSGTDTQYF. The CDR3 DNA sequence: TGCGCCAGCAGTACCGGGACTAGCGGCACAGATACGCAGTATTTT.

The V and J genes are TRBV27 and TRBJ2-5; weak D call: TRBD1 (8 bases). The germline V and J ends were trimmed by 5 bases and 5 bases, with 18 bases remaining between them. There are 15 residues in the CDR3. CDR1 and CDR2 (germline): MNHEY, SMNVEV (reference sequence). Here the CDR3 reads CASSITGGGWETQYF. Here the CDR3 DNA reads TGTGCCAGCAGTATTACAGGGGGAGGGTGGGAGACCCAGTACTTC.